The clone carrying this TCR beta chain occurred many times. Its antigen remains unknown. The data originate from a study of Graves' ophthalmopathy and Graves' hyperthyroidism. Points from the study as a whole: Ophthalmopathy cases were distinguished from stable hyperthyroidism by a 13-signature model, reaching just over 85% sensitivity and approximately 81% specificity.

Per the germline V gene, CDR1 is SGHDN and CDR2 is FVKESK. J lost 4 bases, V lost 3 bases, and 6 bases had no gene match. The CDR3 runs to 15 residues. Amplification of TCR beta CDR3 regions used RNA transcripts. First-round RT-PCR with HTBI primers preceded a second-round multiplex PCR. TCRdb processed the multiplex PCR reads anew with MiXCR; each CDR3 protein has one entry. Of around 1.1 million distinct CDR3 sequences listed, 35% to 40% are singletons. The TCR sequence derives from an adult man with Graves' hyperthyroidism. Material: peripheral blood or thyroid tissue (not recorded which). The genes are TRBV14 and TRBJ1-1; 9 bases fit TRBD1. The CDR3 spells CASSQEDRGGTEAFF. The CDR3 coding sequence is TGTGCCAGCAGCCAGGAGGACAGGGGAGGCACTGAAGCTTTCTTT.